The present T cell receptor beta chain was sequenced within a study of shared clonotypes between healthy human individuals. In the study overall: For every donor, three CD4 naive, three CD4 memory, two CD8 naive and one CD8 memory plates were used. Broader study findings: In a few donors, approximately 5% of naive CD4 clonotypes appeared in common. Specimens sampled were limited to blood, with tissue repertoires likely differing.

With respect to this clone: Its antigen is as yet unknown.

The protocol was immunoSEQ multiplex PCR, while the TCRdb copy is restricted to in-frame clones and leaves out a portion. The data contain millions of clones, more than 85% of them seen just once; the ten biggest clones take up about 0.39%. Caucasian adults living in Nashville, Tennessee, provided all samples. Germline CDR1 and CDR2: SEHNR and FQNEAQ (reference sequence). This CDR3 is 16 amino acids long. Trimming at V came to 5 bases and at J to 0 bases, leaving 8 bases not matched to a gene. This receptor was taken from a man in his late teens or twenties in good health. Some clones in this sample may be carry-over from other donors' samples. Sequencing was performed on naive CD4+ T cells from PBMCs. Documented subset: CD45RA+ positively selected. This chain joins TRBV7-9 and TRBJ1-1; 8 bases fit TRBD1. The CDR3 sequence is CASSRNRGSMNTEAFF. As DNA, the CDR3 is TGTGCCAGCAGCCGGAACAGGGGGAGCATGAACACTGAAGCTTTCTTT.